A selection of T cell receptor beta chains follows, all from one sample in a study of blood T cell repertoires in COVID-19. Sequencing was performed with immunoSEQ multiplex PCR; in TCRdb, only in-frame clones are kept and a portion is missing. Among 85,000 to 130,000 clones listed, roughly 80% were seen once. The material sequenced was peripheral blood. These receptors came from a woman of 80 years or more with active or convalescent COVID-19. Each CDR3 is given with its conserved first and last residue. The D gene is left open where the match is weak. A row's size may be missing; if present it is once, few, many or a size class.

cdr3_nt: TGTGCCAGCAGTTTAAACAGCAAATATGGCTACACCTTC
cdr3_aa: CASSLNSKYGYTF
j_call: TRBJ1-2
clone_size: NA
v_call: TRBV28
d_call: NA

cdr3_nt: TGCGCCAGCAGTGCCACGGGACAGGGTGCCGATAGCAATCAGCCCCAGCATTTT
cdr3_aa: CASSATGQGADSNQPQHF
j_call: TRBJ1-5
clone_size: NA
v_call: TRBV10-2
d_call: TRBD1

cdr3_nt: TGTGCCAGCAGCCCACCTAGGCTTCGGACAGGGGGATACAATGAGCAGTTCTTC
cdr3_aa: CASSPPRLRTGGYNEQFF
j_call: TRBJ2-1
clone_size: few
v_call: TRBV5-4
d_call: TRBD1

cdr3_nt: TGTGCCAGCAGCCAAGACAGGGGGCCCTACGAGCAGTACTTC
cdr3_aa: CASSQDRGPYEQYF
j_call: TRBJ2-7
clone_size: once
v_call: TRBV14
d_call: TRBD1

cdr3_nt: TGTGCCAGCAGCAAAATTGGACATTTCTATCCCCTAACCGAAAATCAGCCCCAGCATTTT
cdr3_aa: CASSKIGHFYPLTENQPQHF
j_call: TRBJ1-5
clone_size: NA
v_call: TRBV21-1
d_call: NA

cdr3_nt: TGTGCCAGCAGCTATAATACAGGGCAATTTAACACTGAAGCTTTCTTT
cdr3_aa: CASSYNTGQFNTEAFF
j_call: TRBJ1-1
clone_size: NA
v_call: TRBV7-9
d_call: NA

cdr3_nt: TGTGCCAGCAGTACGACAGGGGGCCAACAGCCCCAGCATTTT
cdr3_aa: CASSTTGGQQPQHF
j_call: TRBJ1-5
clone_size: NA
v_call: TRBV2
d_call: TRBD1

cdr3_nt: TGCAGCGTAACCGGGACAGGAGCAACTAATGAAAAACTGTTTTTT
cdr3_aa: CSVTGTGATNEKLFF
j_call: TRBJ1-4
clone_size: once
v_call: TRBV29-1
d_call: TRBD1

cdr3_nt: TGTGCCAGCAGTTTGTGGCTAGCGGGACTCGGGGAGCTGTTTTTT
cdr3_aa: CASSLWLAGLGELFF
j_call: TRBJ2-2
clone_size: NA
v_call: TRBV27
d_call: TRBD2

cdr3_nt: TGTGCCAGCAGCCACACCGGGACAGAAGCTTTCTTT
cdr3_aa: CASSHTGTEAFF
j_call: TRBJ1-1
clone_size: NA
v_call: TRBV7-9
d_call: NA

cdr3_nt: TGTGCCAGCAGTTTACTTTTGACAACACGAAACACCATATATTTT
cdr3_aa: CASSLLLTTRNTIYF
j_call: TRBJ1-3
clone_size: NA
v_call: TRBV28
d_call: NA

cdr3_nt: TGTGCCAGCAGCTTAAGCGGGACCCCACGGGATACGCAGTATTTT
cdr3_aa: CASSLSGTPRDTQYF
j_call: TRBJ2-3
clone_size: NA
v_call: TRBV7-2
d_call: TRBD2

cdr3_nt: TGTGCCAGCAGCTTCTTTGGGGGAGGAAACACTGAAGCTTTCTTT
cdr3_aa: CASSFFGGGNTEAFF
j_call: TRBJ1-1
clone_size: NA
v_call: TRBV7-9
d_call: NA

cdr3_nt: TGTGCCAGCAGTGAAGATGGCGGAACCTACGAGCAGTACTTC
cdr3_aa: CASSEDGGTYEQYF
j_call: TRBJ2-7
clone_size: NA
v_call: TRBV6-1
d_call: NA

cdr3_nt: TGTGCCAGCAGCTTGCGGGGACAGGGCTACGAGCAGTACTTC
cdr3_aa: CASSLRGQGYEQYF
j_call: TRBJ2-7
clone_size: NA
v_call: TRBV5-4
d_call: TRBD1

cdr3_nt: TGTGCCAGCAGTTCCCCGGGACAGGGGGGAAACACCATATATTTT
cdr3_aa: CASSSPGQGGNTIYF
j_call: TRBJ1-3
clone_size: few
v_call: TRBV28
d_call: TRBD1

cdr3_nt: TGCGCCAGCAGCTTGGCCCTAGGGGGGGCGGAGACCCAGTACTTC
cdr3_aa: CASSLALGGAETQYF
j_call: TRBJ2-5
clone_size: NA
v_call: TRBV5-1
d_call: NA

cdr3_nt: TGTGCCAGCAGCCTAGACAGGGGCATAAGCTATGGCTACACCTTC
cdr3_aa: CASSLDRGISYGYTF
j_call: TRBJ1-2
clone_size: few
v_call: TRBV6-5
d_call: TRBD1

cdr3_nt: TGTGCCAGCAGAGTACAGGGCGCTATGAACACTGAAGCTTTCTTT
cdr3_aa: CASRVQGAMNTEAFF
j_call: TRBJ1-1
clone_size: NA
v_call: TRBV27
d_call: NA

cdr3_nt: TGTGCCAGCAGCTTAGTCCGGCAGAGACGTGGACAGGGCCCCTATGGCTACACCTTC
cdr3_aa: CASSLVRQRRGQGPYGYTF
j_call: TRBJ1-2
clone_size: NA
v_call: TRBV7-2
d_call: TRBD1

cdr3_nt: TGTGCCAGCAGAGGGTTGGGACAGGGGGGCTATGGCTACACCTTC
cdr3_aa: CASRGLGQGGYGYTF
j_call: TRBJ1-2
clone_size: NA
v_call: TRBV27
d_call: TRBD1

cdr3_nt: TGTGCCAGCAGCCCACGCGAGGGACTCCAGGGCACTAATGAAAAACTGTTTTTT
cdr3_aa: CASSPREGLQGTNEKLFF
j_call: TRBJ1-4
clone_size: few
v_call: TRBV3-1/TRBV3-2
d_call: NA

cdr3_nt: TGTGCCAGCAGCTTACTCGGGAGGCCCGATGGCTACACCTTC
cdr3_aa: CASSLLGRPDGYTF
j_call: TRBJ1-2
clone_size: NA
v_call: TRBV7-3
d_call: NA

cdr3_nt: TGTGCCAGCAGTTTATACCAGGGCGTTCTCCTCATGAACACTGAAGCTTTCTTT
cdr3_aa: CASSLYQGVLLMNTEAFF
j_call: TRBJ1-1
clone_size: NA
v_call: TRBV28
d_call: NA